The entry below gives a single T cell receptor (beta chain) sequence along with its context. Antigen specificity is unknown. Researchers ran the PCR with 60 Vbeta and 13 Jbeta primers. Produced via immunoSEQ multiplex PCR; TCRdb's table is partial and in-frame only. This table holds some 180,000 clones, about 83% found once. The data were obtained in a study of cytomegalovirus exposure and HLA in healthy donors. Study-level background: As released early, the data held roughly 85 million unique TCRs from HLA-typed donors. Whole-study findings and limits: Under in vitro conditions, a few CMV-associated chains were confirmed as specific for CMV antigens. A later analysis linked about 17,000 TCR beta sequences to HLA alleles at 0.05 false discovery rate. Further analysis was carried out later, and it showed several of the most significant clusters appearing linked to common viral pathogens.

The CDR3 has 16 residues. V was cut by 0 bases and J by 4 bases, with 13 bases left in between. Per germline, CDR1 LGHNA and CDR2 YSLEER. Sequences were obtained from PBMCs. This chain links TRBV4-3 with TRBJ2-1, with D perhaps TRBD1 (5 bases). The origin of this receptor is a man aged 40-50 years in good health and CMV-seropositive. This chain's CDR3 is CASSQEHGQVYNEQFF. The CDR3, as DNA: TGCGCCAGCAGCCAAGAGCACGGACAAGTATACAATGAGCAGTTCTTC.